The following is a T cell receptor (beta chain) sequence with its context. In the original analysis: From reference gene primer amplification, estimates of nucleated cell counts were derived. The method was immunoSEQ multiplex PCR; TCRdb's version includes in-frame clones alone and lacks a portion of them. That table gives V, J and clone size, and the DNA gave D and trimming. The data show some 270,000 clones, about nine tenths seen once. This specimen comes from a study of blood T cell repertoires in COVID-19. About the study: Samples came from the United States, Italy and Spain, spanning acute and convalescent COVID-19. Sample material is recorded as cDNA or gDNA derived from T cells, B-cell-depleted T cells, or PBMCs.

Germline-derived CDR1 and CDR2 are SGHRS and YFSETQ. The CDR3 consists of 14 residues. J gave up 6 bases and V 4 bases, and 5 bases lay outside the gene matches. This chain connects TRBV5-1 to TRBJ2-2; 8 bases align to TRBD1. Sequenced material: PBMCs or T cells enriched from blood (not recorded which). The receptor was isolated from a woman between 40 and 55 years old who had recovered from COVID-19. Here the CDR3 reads CASSPGGIAGELFF. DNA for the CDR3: TGCGCCAGCAGCCCAGGGGGCATCGCCGGGGAGCTGTTTTTT.